Following are 9 T cell receptor beta chains from one sample sequenced in a study of Ad26.COV2.S vaccination and SARS-CoV-2 variants. Treatment here: some 19 received Ad26.COV2.S at low or high dose, single or two shots; 5 received placebo; per-sample allocation not given. Repertoires come from day 63 after the first vaccine or placebo injection. The data were produced by immunoSEQ multiplex PCR, yet TCRdb's version contains in-frame clones alone and is incomplete. The sample lists about 480,000 clones; around 90% were seen once. Sequencing was performed on peripheral blood, taken in a trial of Ad26.COV2.S vaccine versus placebo. The receptors were gathered from a person between 18 and 59 years old who received the Ad26.COV2.S COVID-19 vaccine or a placebo.

A note on this clone: The same CDR3 arises from other DNA sequences in this sample as well. This chain links TRBV24-1 with TRBJ1-2; 7 bases line up with TRBD1. In germline, CDR1 is KGHDR, CDR2 SFDVKD. The CDR3 is 15 residues long. V shed 4 bases and J 2 bases; nucleotides not matched to a gene: 6. The CDR3 nucleotides are TGTGCCACCAGTGACCCCGGGACAGCAAACTATGGCTACACCTTC. This sequence encodes CATSDPGTANYGYTF.

This chain uses TRBV10-3 with TRBJ2-7, with 9 bases aligning to TRBD1. Germline-derived CDR1 and CDR2 are ENHRY and SYGVKD. The CDR3 covers 13 residues. V dropped 6 bases and J dropped 3; count of bases not matched to a gene: 3. DNA of the CDR3: TGTGCCATCAGGTGGGACAGGGACTACGAGCAGTACTTC. Protein sequence: CAIRWDRDYEQYF.

The genes are TRBV9 and TRBJ2-1; 11 bases are a match to TRBD2. The CDR3 contains 20 residues. The germline CDR1 and CDR2 sequences are SGDLS and YYNGEE. V shed 3 bases, J shed 6 bases, and the junction held 20 bases outside the gene matches. The CDR3 region has the DNA TGTGCCAGCAGCGATAACCCCGGGGCTAGCGGGGGGATCCTTCGCAATGAGCAGTTCTTC. This sequence encodes CASSDNPGASGGILRNEQFF.

The CDR3 coding sequence is TGCGCCAGCAGCTCCGACAGGTCGCACACTGAAGCTTTCTTT. It encodes CASSSDRSHTEAFF. V and J are TRBV5-1 and TRBJ1-1; a weak D match, TRBD1 (6 bases). Germline CDR1 reads SGHRS; CDR2 reads YFSETQ. V was trimmed by 3 bases and J by 3 bases, leaving 12 bases between them. The CDR3 consists of 14 residues.

The chain carries TRBV14 and TRBJ2-7, with no clear D. The CDR3 has 19 residues. V was shortened by 2 bases and J by 4 bases, with 27 bases between the two germline ends. Germline V gene data show CDR1 as SGHDN and CDR2 as FVKESK. The chain's CDR3 is CASSQPRSPVPPHTYEQYF. The CDR3 bases are TGTGCCAGCAGCCAACCCCGTTCCCCAGTTCCCCCCCATACATACGAGCAGTACTTC.

The V call is TRBV30, the J call TRBJ1-1, with D possibly TRBD1 on 6 matching bases. From germline, CDR1 is GTSNPN and CDR2 SVGIG (reference sequence). The V end was cut by 3 bases, the J end by 1 base, with 9 bases between. This CDR3 comprises 13 residues. CDR3 residues: CAWRVQGNTEAFF. The CDR3 DNA reads as TGTGCCTGGAGGGTACAGGGGAACACTGAAGCTTTCTTT.

This clone was detected a few times. The V call is TRBV7-6, the J call TRBJ1-3, with a weak D call TRBD1 (5 bases). The length of the CDR3 is 13 residues. Looked up from germline, CDR1 is SGHVS and CDR2 is FNYEAQ. V was pared by 8 bases and J by 0 bases, with 8 bases between. The CDR3 sequence is CASGASSGNTIYF. The CDR3 DNA reads TGTGCCAGCGGGGCGTCCTCTGGAAACACCATATATTTT. The full variable domain, with the rest looked up from reference TRBV7-6 and TRBJ1-3, is GAGVSQSPRYKVTKRGQDVALRCDPISGHVSLYWYRQALGQGPEFLTYFNYEAQQDKSGLPNDRFSAERPEGSISTLTIQRTEQRDSAMYRCASGASSGNTIYFGEGSWLTVV.

The CDR3 sequence is CATSGQVLKEQFF. CDR3 DNA: TGTGCCACCAGTGGCCAGGTCCTTAAAGAGCAGTTCTTC. V and J are TRBV24-1 and TRBJ2-1; D is uncertain. Trimming shortened V by 5 bases and J by 10 bases, and 14 bases separated the two germline ends. The CDR3 covers 13 residues. The germline V gene has CDR1 KGHDR and CDR2 SFDVKD.

This clone was observed a single time. The chain recombines TRBV6-2 or TRBV6-3 with TRBJ2-3; 8 nucleotides agree with TRBD1. This CDR3 is built from 15 residues. Per germline, CDR1 MNHEY and CDR2 SVGEGT. After removal of 5 bases from V and 5 bases from J, the junction contained 9 bases not matched to a gene. CDR3: CASSQPTGAVDTQYF. The CDR3 nucleotides are TGTGCCAGCAGTCAGCCGACAGGGGCGGTAGATACGCAGTATTTT.